This T cell receptor (beta chain) was sequenced for a study of blood T cell repertoires in COVID-19. Germline loops: CDR1 KGHSH, CDR2 LQKENI. Trimming took 4 bases from V and 3 from J, leaving 12 bases between them. The CDR3 has 14 amino acids. As originally analysed: The authors estimated nucleated cell counts from reference gene primer amplification. Measured with immunoSEQ multiplex PCR; TCRdb has only the in-frame clones, and not every one. V, J and clone size derive from that table, while D and trimming were established from the DNA sequence. The sample has 250,000 or so clones; approximately 84% are singletons.

Source material: peripheral blood. The sequence derives from a man aged 50-59 years with acute or convalescent COVID-19. The chain uses TRBV18 and TRBJ1-1; D gene unclear. CDR3 residues: CASSRTNIDTEAFF. DNA for the CDR3: TGTGCCAGCTCACGCACGAACATTGACACTGAAGCTTTCTTT.